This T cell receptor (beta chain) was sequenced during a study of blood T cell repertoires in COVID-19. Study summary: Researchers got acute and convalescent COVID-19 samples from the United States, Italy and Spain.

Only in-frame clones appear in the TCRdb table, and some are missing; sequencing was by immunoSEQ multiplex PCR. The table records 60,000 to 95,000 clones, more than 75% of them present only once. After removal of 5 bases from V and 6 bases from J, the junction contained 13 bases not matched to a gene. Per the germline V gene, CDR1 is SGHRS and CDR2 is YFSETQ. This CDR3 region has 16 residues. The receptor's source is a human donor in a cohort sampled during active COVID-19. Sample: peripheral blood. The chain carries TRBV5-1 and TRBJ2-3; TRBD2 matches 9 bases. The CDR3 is CASRPAGGRESDTQYF. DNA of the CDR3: TGCGCCAGCAGACCCGCGGGGGGGCGAGAGAGCGATACGCAGTATTTT.